Each of the 27 T cell receptor beta chains below was sequenced from the same sample in a study of blood T cell repertoires in COVID-19. Generated by immunoSEQ multiplex PCR, the TCRdb table keeps only in-frame clones and is missing some. The sample lists under 250,000 clones; approximately 80% were seen once. Sequencing was performed on PBMCs or T cells enriched from blood (not recorded which). The receptor set was obtained from a woman aged 40-49 years with acute COVID-19.

The V call is TRBV5-6, the J call TRBJ1-5, with unresolved D. Trimming pared 1 base from V and 2 bases from J, leaving 10 bases between. This CDR3 has 15 residues. Germline assignment: CDR1 SGHDT and CDR2 YYEEEE. The CDR3 loop reads CASSLRGLGNQPQHF. CDR3 nucleotides: TGTGCCAGCAGCTTGCGGGGTTTGGGCAATCAGCCCCAGCATTTT.

This chain links TRBV18 with TRBJ1-2; TRBD1 agrees at 9 bases. The length of the CDR3 is 16 residues. Germline-derived CDR1 and CDR2 are KGHSH and LQKENI. Trimming took 3 bases from V and 7 from J; bases not matched to a gene: 12. Here the CDR3 reads CASSPPGQGRRGGYTF. The CDR3 nucleotides are TGTGCCAGCTCACCTCCGGGACAGGGTCGTCGTGGTGGCTACACCTTC.

This chain uses TRBV10-3 with TRBJ1-6; D is unresolved. Trimming removed 7 bases from V and 8 bases from J, with 9 bases in between. The germline V gene encodes CDR1 ENHRY and CDR2 SYGVKD. The CDR3 extends over 12 amino acids. The CDR3 here is CAIKAADSPLHF. The DNA for the CDR3 is TGTGCCATCAAAGCGGCAGATTCACCCCTCCACTTT.

The chain joins TRBV28 to TRBJ1-6; 7 bases line up with TRBD1. CDR1 and CDR2 (germline): MDHEN, SYDVKM. V dropped 5 bases and J dropped 10; count of bases not matched to a gene: 11. The CDR3 totals 15 residues. The CDR3 nucleotides read TGTGCCAGCAGTCCAGGGGGGCAGGTAGGATCACCCCTCCACTTT. This encodes CASSPGGQVGSPLHF.

This chain links TRBV9 with TRBJ2-5; 9 bases map to TRBD2. V lost 3 bases to trimming and J lost 1 base; unmatched junction nucleotides: 4. The germline V gene encodes CDR1 SGDLS and CDR2 YYNGEE. The CDR3 is 15 amino acids. The CDR3 DNA is TGTGCCAGCAGCGCGCTAGCGGGAATCCAAGAGACCCAGTACTTC. Amino acids: CASSALAGIQETQYF. The full variable domain, rest sourced from reference TRBV9 and TRBJ2-5, is DSGVTQTPKHLITATGQRVTLRCSPRSGDLSVYWYQQSLDQGLQFLIQYYNGEERAKGNILERFSAQQFPDLHSELNLSSLELGDSALYFCASSALAGIQETQYFGPGTRLLVL.

V is TRBV6-5 and J is TRBJ2-3; 8 bases map to TRBD2. Germline loops: CDR1 MNHEY, CDR2 SVGAGI. The CDR3 is 15 residues long. The V segment lost 8 bases and the J segment 3 bases; nucleotides outside the gene matches: 10. As DNA, the CDR3 is TGTGCCAGCCGGGCTACTAGCGGTTCGACAGATACGCAGTATTTT. Protein: CASRATSGSTDTQYF.

The rearrangement uses TRBV28 and TRBJ1-5; D uncertain. The CDR3 is made up of 15 amino acids. The germline V gene encodes CDR1 MDHEN and CDR2 SYDVKM. Trimming shortened V by 4 bases and J by 4 bases, and 14 bases separated the two germline ends. CDR3 sequence: CASSSWANLNQPQHF. DNA for the CDR3: TGTGCCAGCAGTTCCTGGGCCAACCTAAATCAGCCCCAGCATTTT.

This chain uses TRBV30 with TRBJ2-3; 7 bases line up with TRBD1. Germline lookup yields CDR1 GTSNPN and CDR2 SVGIG (reference sequence). The CDR3 has 17 amino acids. Trimming at V came to 0 bases and at J to 2 bases, leaving 11 bases not matched to a gene. The CDR3 reads CAWSVFGWDRNTDTQYF. DNA for the CDR3: TGTGCCTGGAGTGTTTTTGGGTGGGACAGAAACACAGATACGCAGTATTTT.

The chain is built from TRBV19 and TRBJ1-2; a possible D gene is TRBD1 (5 bases). The CDR3 spans 13 residues. CDR1 and CDR2 (germline): LNHDA, SQIVND (reference sequence). The V and J ends lost 6 bases and 7 bases respectively, with 15 bases between them. The CDR3 coding sequence is TGTGCCAGTAGATCCCTGGACAAACCTGGCTACACCTTC. It is translated as CASRSLDKPGYTF. Drawing the rest from reference TRBV19 and TRBJ1-2, the complete variable domain is DGGITQSPKYLFRKEGQNVTLSCEQNLNHDAMYWYRQDPGQGLRLIYYSQIVNDFQKGDIAEGYSVSREKKESFPLTVTSAQKNPTAFYLCASRSLDKPGYTFGSGTRLTVV.

In this sample, this clone turned up a few times. The chain is built from TRBV2 and TRBJ2-1, with 7 bases matching TRBD2. CDR3 size: 15 residues. The germline V gene encodes CDR1 SNHLY and CDR2 FYNNEI. Trimming removed 5 bases from V and 3 bases from J; junction bases left unmatched: 7. CDR3 protein: CASSSREGGYNEQFF. The CDR3 coding sequence is TGTGCCAGCAGTTCCAGGGAGGGCGGCTACAATGAGCAGTTCTTC. The whole variable domain, remainder taken from reference TRBV2 and TRBJ2-1, is EPEVTQTPSHQVTQMGQEVILRCVPISNHLYFYWYRQILGQKVEFLVSFYNNEISEKSEIFDDQFSVERPDGSNFTLKIRSTKLEDSAMYFCASSSREGGYNEQFFGPGTRLTVL.

The chain uses TRBV11-2 and TRBJ2-5, with TRBD1 matching over 7 bases. The CDR3 loop spans 14 amino acids. J lost 4 bases, V lost 4 bases, and 6 bases had no gene match. The germline V gene encodes CDR1 SGHAT and CDR2 FQNNGV. CDR3 coding DNA: TGTGCCAGCAGCTACGACAGGGTTCTAGAGACCCAGTACTTC. This gives the protein CASSYDRVLETQYF.

V usage is TRBV2 and J usage is TRBJ1-3; D not certain. The germline gives CDR1 SNHLY, CDR2 FYNNEI. V was shortened by 4 bases and J by 0 bases, with 10 bases between the two germline ends. The CDR3 is 15 amino acids. The CDR3 bases are TGTGCCAGCAGTGGGGCAGCCAACTCTGGAAACACCATATATTTT. Encoded protein: CASSGAANSGNTIYF.

The rearrangement uses TRBV12-3 or TRBV12-4 and TRBJ2-3; unclear D gene. This CDR3 spans 13 amino acids. Trimming took 1 base from V and 6 from J, leaving 8 bases between them. CDR3 sequence (DNA): TGTGCCAGCAGTTTAGGACTCCCGGATACGCAGTATTTT. Translating gives CASSLGLPDTQYF.

The rearrangement joins TRBV30 to TRBJ1-1, with TRBD1 identical over 9 bases. CDR1 and CDR2 (germline): GTSNPN, SVGIG (reference sequence). V lost 6 bases and J lost 4; bases outside the gene matches: 6. The CDR3 length is 13 residues. The CDR3 loop is CACYRGLSTEAFF. For the CDR3, the DNA is TGTGCCTGTTACAGGGGGCTGAGCACTGAAGCTTTCTTT.

The genes are TRBV28 and TRBJ2-7; weak D call: TRBD1 (6 bases). This CDR3 has 12 amino acids. In germline, CDR1 is MDHEN, CDR2 SYDVKM. V lost 2 bases to trimming and J lost 6 bases, with 8 bases between them. The CDR3 reads CASSLEGVEQYF. The CDR3 nucleotides read TGTGCCAGCAGTTTAGAGGGGGTCGAGCAGTACTTC.

V is TRBV19 and J is TRBJ1-2; D gene uncertain. Germline V gives CDR1 LNHDA, CDR2 SQIVND (reference sequence). The V gene lost 2 bases and the J gene lost 1 base, with 11 bases spanning the gap. The CDR3 runs to 15 residues. CDR3 sequence: CASSIMPVLNYGYTF. CDR3 nucleotides: TGTGCCAGTAGTATAATGCCAGTCCTTAACTATGGCTACACCTTC. Using reference TRBV19 and TRBJ1-2 for the parts outside the CDR3, the full variable domain is DGGITQSPKYLFRKEGQNVTLSCEQNLNHDAMYWYRQDPGQGLRLIYYSQIVNDFQKGDIAEGYSVSREKKESFPLTVTSAQKNPTAFYLCASSIMPVLNYGYTFGSGTRLTVV.

V is TRBV19 and J is TRBJ2-6; 7 nucleotides line up with TRBD1. V was pared by 5 bases and J by 2 bases, with 9 bases of the junction left unmatched. Germline V lookup: CDR1 LNHDA, CDR2 SQIVND (reference sequence). The CDR3 extends over 17 amino acids. The chain's CDR3 is CASSFFRDRAGANVLTF. Here the CDR3 DNA reads TGTGCCAGTAGTTTCTTCCGCGACAGGGCTGGGGCCAACGTCCTGACTTTC. The variable domain in full, with the rest retrieved from reference TRBV19 and TRBJ2-6, is DGGITQSPKYLFRKEGQNVTLSCEQNLNHDAMYWYRQDPGQGLRLIYYSQIVNDFQKGDIAEGYSVSREKKESFPLTVTSAQKNPTAFYLCASSFFRDRAGANVLTFGAGSRLTVL.

The V and J genes are TRBV5-8 and TRBJ2-1; tentatively, D is TRBD1 (5 bases). Per germline, CDR1 SGHTS and CDR2 YDEGEE. CDR3 length: 13 residues. Trimming removed 1 base at V and 9 bases at J, with 11 bases between. For the CDR3, the DNA is TGTGCCAGCAGCTTGATCAGGGAAATTGAGCAGTTCTTC. It codes for CASSLIREIEQFF.

The count of this clone is one. V and J are TRBV28 and TRBJ1-4; 9 nucleotides align to TRBD1. J was trimmed by 8 bases and V by 4 bases; bases with no gene match: 11. The CDR3 is 16 residues long. Germline V gene data show CDR1 as MDHEN and CDR2 as SYDVKM. CDR3 amino acids: CASSSGQGGIREKLFF. CDR3 DNA: TGTGCCAGCAGTTCGGGACAGGGAGGTATTCGGGAAAAACTGTTTTTT.

The CDR3 is CASSQSQARGDTEAFF. Written as DNA, the CDR3 is TGCGCCAGCAGCCAATCCCAAGCTAGAGGAGACACTGAAGCTTTCTTT. V is TRBV4-1 and J is TRBJ1-1; D is uncertain. V lost 2 bases and J lost 3, with 16 bases in between. The CDR3 is 16 amino acids. Germline V gene data show CDR1 as MGHRA and CDR2 as YSYEKL.

The V call is TRBV5-4, the J call TRBJ2-1; 8 bases align to TRBD2. Germline assignment: CDR1 SGHNT and CDR2 YYREEE (reference sequence). CDR3 length: 17 residues. J was trimmed by 8 bases and V by 5 bases; bases with no gene match: 18. CDR3 loop: CASRHDFDGGAFDEQFF. The DNA for the CDR3 is TGTGCCAGCAGGCACGACTTCGACGGGGGGGCCTTCGATGAGCAGTTCTTC.

CDR3 protein: CASSPSGQGGSPLHF. The CDR3 DNA reads TGTGCCAGCTCACCCTCGGGACAGGGGGGTTCACCCCTCCACTTT. The chain has TRBV18 and TRBJ1-6; TRBD1 aligns across 11 bases. Germline loops: CDR1 KGHSH, CDR2 LQKENI. J was trimmed by 9 bases and V by 3 bases; bases with no gene match: 4. The CDR3 spans 15 residues.

The V and J genes are TRBV5-1 and TRBJ2-7, with 7 bases lining up with TRBD2. J was trimmed by 2 bases and V by 6 bases; bases with no gene match: 8. Germline CDR1 reads SGHRS; CDR2 reads YFSETQ. The CDR3 runs 14 residues. The CDR3 reads CASTISGGTYEQYF. CDR3 in DNA: TGCGCCAGCACTATCTCGGGGGGAACCTACGAGCAGTACTTC.

The gene calls are TRBV5-6 and TRBJ1-6; a weak D match, TRBD1 (6 bases). This CDR3 comprises 15 residues. Germline CDR1 SGHDT, CDR2 YYEEEE. V lost 0 bases, J lost 7 bases, and 11 bases lay in between. This chain's CDR3 is CASSLGQGFNSPLHF. The CDR3 DNA follows: TGTGCCAGCAGCTTGGGCCAGGGGTTCAATTCACCCCTCCACTTT. The full variable domain, in which reference TRBV5-6 and TRBJ1-6 provide the parts outside the CDR3, is DAGVTQSPTHLIKTRGQQVTLRCSPKSGHDTVSWYQQALGQGPQFIFQYYEEEERQRGNFPDRFSGHQFPNYSSELNVNALLLGDSALYLCASSLGQGFNSPLHFGNGTRLTVT.

The chain employs TRBV29-1 and TRBJ1-2; a weak D match, TRBD1 (5 bases). V lost 7 bases, J lost 4 bases, and 19 bases lay in between. This CDR3 contains 14 residues. Germline V gene sequence: CDR1 SQVTM, CDR2 ANQGSEA. The CDR3 DNA is TGCAGCGCTTGGCCGGGGGGAGGATCCTATGGCTACACCTTC. It translates to CSAWPGGGSYGYTF.

The CDR3 region has the DNA TGTGCCAGCAGCTTAGTGGGCGGGAATAGCAATCAGCCCCAGCATTTT. It codes for CASSLVGGNSNQPQHF. The chain couples TRBV7-2 to TRBJ1-5; D unclear. There are 16 residues in the CDR3. V gave up 1 base and J gave up 0 bases, with 10 bases separating them. The germline gives CDR1 SGHTA, CDR2 FQGNSA.

This sequence joins TRBV18 and TRBJ1-1, with a tentative D call TRBD1 (5 bases). Germline V lookup: CDR1 KGHSH, CDR2 LQKENI. CDR3 size: 14 residues. With 2 bases removed from V and 3 bases from J, the gap between germline ends came to 10 bases. CDR3 nucleotides: TGTGCCAGCTCACCAAGGACAACAGACACTGAAGCTTTCTTT. It specifies CASSPRTTDTEAFF. The whole variable domain, remainder taken from reference TRBV18 and TRBJ1-1, is NAGVMQNPRHLVRRRGQEARLRCSPMKGHSHVYWYRQLPEEGLKFMVYLQKENIIDESGMPKERFSAEFPKEGPSILRIQQVVRGDSAAYFCASSPRTTDTEAFFGQGTRLTVV.